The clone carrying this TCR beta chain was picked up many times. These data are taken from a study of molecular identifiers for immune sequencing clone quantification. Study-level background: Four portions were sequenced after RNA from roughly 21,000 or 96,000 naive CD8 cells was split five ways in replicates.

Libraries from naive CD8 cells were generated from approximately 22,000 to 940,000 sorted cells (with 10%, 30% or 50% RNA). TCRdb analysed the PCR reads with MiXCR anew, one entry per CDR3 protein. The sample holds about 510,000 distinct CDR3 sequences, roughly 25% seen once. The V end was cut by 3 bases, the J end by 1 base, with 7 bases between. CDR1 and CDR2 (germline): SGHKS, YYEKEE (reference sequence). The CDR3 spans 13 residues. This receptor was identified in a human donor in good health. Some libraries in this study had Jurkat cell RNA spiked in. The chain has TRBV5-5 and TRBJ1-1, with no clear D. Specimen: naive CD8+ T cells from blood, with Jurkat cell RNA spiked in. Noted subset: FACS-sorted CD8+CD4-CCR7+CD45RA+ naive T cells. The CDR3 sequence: CASSWERNTEAFF. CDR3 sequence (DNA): TGTGCCAGCAGCTGGGAGCGGAACACTGAAGCTTTCTTT.